This T cell receptor (beta chain) is from a study of control samples from healthy donors and cancer patients. The assay was immunoSEQ multiplex PCR, and TCRdb's table has in-frame clones only and misses some. The repertoire includes 250,000 to 300,000 clones, around 80% of them detected once, and about an eighth sits in the top ten. This clone was counted only a few times. The germline CDR1 and CDR2 sequences are MGHDK and SYGVNS. V was clipped by 2 bases and J by 11 bases, with 18 bases between them. The CDR3 spans 14 residues. The chain combines TRBV25-1 with TRBJ1-1, with D possibly TRBD1 on 6 matching bases. Sequencing was carried out using PBMCs. This sequence was found in a woman in her sixties or seventies with lung cancer. The CDR3 DNA follows: TGTGCCAGCAGTGAACCCGGGAGGGGGGCTGGGGCTTTCTTT. Protein: CASSEPGRGAGAFF.